The rows below give T cell receptor beta chains drawn from one sample of a study of T-cell reconstitution after alpha-beta-depleted transplantation in children. TCRdb reprocessed the PCR reads with MiXCR, giving one entry per CDR3 protein. The sample yields 480,000 or so distinct CDR3 sequences, over 9.5% seen once. Source: PBMCs, taken before TCRalphabeta/CD19-depleted stem cell transplant. The receptors stem from a child aged 2 to 10 with inherited bone marrow failure, due to receive a stem cell transplant. CDR3s include the opening cysteine and the closing phenylalanine or tryptophan. The D gene is left open where the match is weak. The size entry is marked missing in some rows and otherwise reads once, few, many or a size class.

J gene,clone size,V gene,D gene,CDR3 length,CDR3 DNA,CDR3 protein
TRBJ2-2,many,TRBV20-1,NA,12,TGCAGTGCTCCACTAAACACCGGGGAGCTGTTTTTT,CSAPLNTGELFF
TRBJ2-5,NA,TRBV20-1,NA,13,TGCAGTGCCAAAGGCTCATACCAAGAGACCCAGTACTTC,CSAKGSYQETQYF
TRBJ2-2,many,TRBV12-3/TRBV12-4,NA,15,TGTGCCAGCAGCCTCAATACTCCTAGCACCGGGGAGCTGTTTTTT,CASSLNTPSTGELFF
TRBJ2-7,many,TRBV20-1,TRBD1,15,TGCAGTGCTCAGACACTAGACAGGGGGAGTTACGAGCAGTACTTC,CSAQTLDRGSYEQYF
TRBJ2-2,many,TRBV12-3/TRBV12-4,NA,17,TGTGCCAGCAGTTTGGGGCGGGTTCACGTCTACACCGGGGAGCTGTTTTTT,CASSLGRVHVYTGELFF
TRBJ2-1,NA,TRBV28,NA,16,TGTGCCAGCAGTCCAGATCGACGGGGAAGGGGCAATGAGCAGTTCTTC,CASSPDRRGRGNEQFF
TRBJ2-7,many,TRBV9,TRBD2,17,TGTGCCAGCAGCGTAGGTCTAGCGGGACCCCCCTCCTACGAGCAGTACTTC,CASSVGLAGPPSYEQYF
TRBJ2-5,many,TRBV5-5,NA,13,TGTGCCAGCAGCGTGGATAGATCAGAGACCCAGTACTTC,CASSVDRSETQYF
TRBJ2-3,many,TRBV29-1,TRBD2,13,TGCAGTGTGATAGCGGGAGTAGGAGATACGCAGTATTTT,CSVIAGVGDTQYF
TRBJ2-3,many,TRBV5-1,NA,13,TGCGCCAGCAAGCAGGGGTGGCTAGATACGCAGTATTTT,CASKQGWLDTQYF
TRBJ2-7,many,TRBV24-1,NA,11,TGTGCCACCAGTAAGGGTTACGAGCAGTACTTC,CATSKGYEQYF
TRBJ2-3,many,TRBV29-1,TRBD2,15,TGCAGCGTCGCCACTAGCGTAAACTCCCCAGATACGCAGTATTTT,CSVATSVNSPDTQYF
TRBJ2-7,many,TRBV28,NA,12,TGTGCCAGCAGCCCCGGGCCGACGCAGCAGTACTTC,CASSPGPTQQYF
TRBJ2-1,many,TRBV12-3/TRBV12-4,NA,13,TGTGCCAGCAGTTTATCCTTGGGTGGGCGGCAGTTCTTC,CASSLSLGGRQFF
TRBJ2-5,many,TRBV6-2/TRBV6-3,NA,14,TGTGCCAGCAGAACCCGGGAACCCCAAGAGACCCAGTACTTC,CASRTREPQETQYF
TRBJ1-4,many,TRBV4-3,TRBD1,19,TGCGCCAGCAGCCAAGAGGGGACAGGGAGGGTCGGAACTAATGAAAAACTGTTTTTT,CASSQEGTGRVGTNEKLFF
TRBJ2-7,many,TRBV29-1,TRBD1,12,TGCAGCGCCCGGACAGGGGCCTACGAGCAGTACTTC,CSARTGAYEQYF
TRBJ1-1,NA,TRBV6-5,NA,19,TGTGCCAGCAGTTACGTCAAGATCTGGCGGGGGGCCCCTCACACTGAAGCTTTCTTT,CASSYVKIWRGAPHTEAFF
TRBJ1-4,many,TRBV29-1,TRBD1,13,TGCAGCGCCCGTAGGGGGCCCGGTGAAAAACTGTTTTTT,CSARRGPGEKLFF
TRBJ2-7,many,TRBV28,NA,12,TGTGCCAGCAGTTTAAATTTATACGAGCAGTACTTC,CASSLNLYEQYF
TRBJ1-2,many,TRBV28,TRBD1,14,TGTGCCAGCAGTTTAGACAGGGGAGGGCATGGCTACACCTTC,CASSLDRGGHGYTF
TRBJ2-5,many,TRBV12-3/TRBV12-4,NA,14,TGTGCCAGCAGTCATAGCGGGACAGGCGAGACCCAGTACTTC,CASSHSGTGETQYF
TRBJ1-2,many,TRBV7-2,NA,16,TGTGCCAGCAGCTTAGCGGTAGAGGGTCCCATGTATGGCTACACCTTC,CASSLAVEGPMYGYTF
TRBJ2-1,many,TRBV6-2/TRBV6-3,NA,13,TGTGCCAGCAATCCGGAGACTAGCAATGAGCAGTTCTTC,CASNPETSNEQFF
TRBJ2-4,NA,TRBV12-3/TRBV12-4,NA,15,TGTGCCAGCAGTTTGGCGGCCGGGGGCAAAAACATTCAGTACTTC,CASSLAAGGKNIQYF
TRBJ2-1,many,TRBV4-3,NA,15,TGCGCCAGCAGCCAAGAGATAGCTATTTACAATGAGCAGTTCTTC,CASSQEIAIYNEQFF
TRBJ2-2,many,TRBV5-6,NA,13,TGTGCCAGCAGCTTTGGGACTCCCGGGGAGCTGTTTTTT,CASSFGTPGELFF
TRBJ2-2,many,TRBV7-9,NA,13,TGTGCCAGCATCTCAGGGAACACCGGGGAGCTGTTTTTT,CASISGNTGELFF
TRBJ2-1,few,TRBV1,NA,15,TGCACCAGCAGCCTCAAGCGGGAGGCCTACAATGAGCAGTTCTTC,CTSSLKREAYNEQFF
TRBJ1-6,many,TRBV5-1,TRBD1,15,TGCGCCAGCAGCTTTACAGGGGCGTTGAATTCACCCCTCCACTTT,CASSFTGALNSPLHF
TRBJ2-2,many,TRBV6-5,NA,13,TGTGCCAGCAGTTCATTGAACACCGGGGAGCTGTTTTTT,CASSSLNTGELFF
TRBJ2-7,many,TRBV9,NA,13,TGTGCCAGCAGCGTAGGGATTACCTACGAGCAGTACTTC,CASSVGITYEQYF
TRBJ2-2,many,TRBV11-1,NA,21,TGTGCCAGCAGCTTAGCGCGGGCGGCATCTACCGGGTGGTCGAACACCGGGGAGCTGTTTTTT,CASSLARAASTGWSNTGELFF
TRBJ1-6,NA,TRBV20-1,NA,14,TGCAGTGCTAGAGCGGGGAACTATAATTCACCCCTCCACTTT,CSARAGNYNSPLHF
TRBJ2-3,many,TRBV27,TRBD2,18,TGTGCCAGCAGTTTAGGGACTAGCGCGAGACCTCGCACAGATACGCAGTATTTT,CASSLGTSARPRTDTQYF
TRBJ2-1,NA,TRBV28,TRBD2,16,TGTGCCAGCAGTTTACCCGGACTAGCGGGAGTGAATGAGCAGTTCTTC,CASSLPGLAGVNEQFF
TRBJ2-7,many,TRBV5-1,NA,15,TGCGCCAGCAGCTTTCTAACAGGCCCCTCCTACGAGCAGTACTTC,CASSFLTGPSYEQYF
TRBJ2-7,many,TRBV7-2,NA,13,TGTGCCAGCAGCAAAGTCTACTCCTACGAGCAGTACTTC,CASSKVYSYEQYF
TRBJ2-5,many,TRBV24-1,TRBD1,14,TGTGCCACCAGTGGGGACAGGGCCCCAGAGACCCAGTACTTC,CATSGDRAPETQYF
TRBJ2-5,many,TRBV5-1,NA,14,TGCGCCAGCAGCCCTTTTACAGCCCAAGAGACCCAGTACTTC,CASSPFTAQETQYF
TRBJ1-2,many,TRBV20-1,NA,13,TGCAGTGCAGGGCGCTCTGCAAACTATGGCTACACCTTC,CSAGRSANYGYTF
TRBJ2-7,NA,TRBV14,NA,14,TGTGCCAGCAGCCAAGAAGTGGGGAACTACGAGCAGTACTTC,CASSQEVGNYEQYF
TRBJ2-7,many,TRBV2,NA,10,TGTGCCAGCAGTGACTACGAGCAGTACTTC,CASSDYEQYF
TRBJ2-7,many,TRBV5-1,NA,13,TGCGCCAGCAGCTTGGGCGTGGGGTACGAGCAGTACTTC,CASSLGVGYEQYF
TRBJ1-1,many,TRBV12-3/TRBV12-4,TRBD1,14,TGTGCCAGCAGACTCACAGGGGTAAGGACTGAAGCTTTCTTT,CASRLTGVRTEAFF
TRBJ2-7,many,TRBV7-2,NA,13,TGTGCCAGCAGCTCGGGGCTCCCGTGGGAGCAGTACTTC,CASSSGLPWEQYF
TRBJ2-2,many,TRBV12-3/TRBV12-4,NA,14,TGTGCCAGCAGTTTAATGTTCGTTGTCGGGGAGCTGTTTTTT,CASSLMFVVGELFF
TRBJ2-2,many,TRBV10-2,NA,20,TGCGCCAGCAGTGAGTCGACTCCTGCTCCAGTTGGCTATGTAGCCGGGGAGCTGTTTTTT,CASSESTPAPVGYVAGELFF
TRBJ2-7,many,TRBV20-1,NA,14,TGCAGTGCTCCTAGCGTCAGGACTACCTACGAGCAGTACTTC,CSAPSVRTTYEQYF
TRBJ1-1,many,TRBV20-1,NA,15,TGCAGTGCTAGAGATCTTCGTACAGGGAGGGTTGAAGCTTTCTTT,CSARDLRTGRVEAFF
TRBJ2-7,many,TRBV27,NA,15,TGTGCCAGCAGTTTATCTGCAGGGTTTTCATACGAGCAGTACTTC,CASSLSAGFSYEQYF
TRBJ2-5,many,TRBV7-9,NA,15,TGTGCCAGCAGCGATTCTCGAGCCCGTGGGGAGACCCAGTACTTC,CASSDSRARGETQYF
TRBJ1-6,many,TRBV20-1,NA,14,TGCAGTGCTAGAGAAGGGGCAGATACTTCACCCCTCCACTTT,CSAREGADTSPLHF